One and the same sample provided the 32 T cell receptor beta chains below, sequenced in a study of OX40 agonist ivuxolimab in advanced cancers. Measured with immunoSEQ multiplex PCR; TCRdb has only the in-frame clones, and not every one. This sample yields 74,000 or so clones, of which 85% to 95% are seen a single time; around an eighth belongs to the top ten. Sequenced here: CD4+ or CD8+ T cells sorted from blood, sampled in a trial of the OX40 agonist ivuxolimab. The source is an adult with an advanced solid tumor such as melanoma, head and neck, liver or kidney cancer.

The chain employs TRBV27 and TRBJ2-1, with 7 bases matching TRBD2. V lost 2 bases to trimming and J lost 5 bases; unmatched junction nucleotides: 3. Germline V gives CDR1 MNHEY, CDR2 SMNVEV (reference sequence). The CDR3 has 14 amino acids. CDR3 protein: CASSLGLADNEQFF. Written as DNA, the CDR3 is TGTGCCAGCAGTTTAGGGCTAGCGGACAATGAGCAGTTCTTC.

This rearrangement joins TRBV6-1 to TRBJ1-4; 8 nucleotides agree with TRBD1. J lost 0 bases, V lost 4 bases, and 7 bases had no gene match. The length of the CDR3 is 17 residues. CDR1 is MNHNS and CDR2 is SASEGT in the germline V gene. CDR3 nucleotide sequence: TGTGCCAGCAGTGCCAGACAGGGGCCGGCAACTAATGAAAAACTGTTTTTT. Translation: CASSARQGPATNEKLFF.

The CDR3 loop is CASSFTGPNQPQHF. In DNA, the CDR3 is TGTGCCAGCAGTTTCACAGGGCCCAATCAGCCCCAGCATTTT. The J gene is TRBJ1-5, the V gene TRBV27, with D possibly being TRBD1 (6 bases). V was clipped by 3 bases and J by 3 bases, with 9 bases between them. Germline lookup yields CDR1 MNHEY and CDR2 SMNVEV (reference sequence). CDR3 length equals 14 residues.

This chain's CDR3 is CASSIPGLGSTDTQYF. CDR3 bases: TGTGCCAGCAGCATACCGGGACTAGGTAGTACAGATACGCAGTATTTT. The rearrangement uses TRBV9 and TRBJ2-3; 8 bases match TRBD2. V shed 4 bases and J 3 bases; nucleotides not matched to a gene: 10. Germline V gene data show CDR1 as SGDLS and CDR2 as YYNGEE. The CDR3 is 16 amino acids.

The chain has TRBV28 and TRBJ1-3, with 7 bases lining up with TRBD1. Germline trimming cut 6 bases from V and 0 bases from J; bases unmatched to any gene: 8. The CDR3 runs 16 residues. Germline-derived CDR1 and CDR2 are MDHEN and SYDVKM. In DNA, the CDR3 is TGTGCCAGCAGCCCGACAGGGCGAAACTCTGGAAACACCATATATTTT. Translating it yields CASSPTGRNSGNTIYF.

The V and J genes are TRBV7-2 and TRBJ1-1; D uncertain. Trimming left V 5 bases short and J 0 bases short, with 13 bases between. The CDR3 length is 15 residues. CDR1 SGHTA and CDR2 FQGNSA come from the germline V gene. The CDR3 nucleotides read TGTGCCAGCAGCCCTGGGGTACGGATGAACACTGAAGCTTTCTTT. As protein: CASSPGVRMNTEAFF.

This clone was detected a few times. This chain joins TRBV7-6 and TRBJ1-1; possibly TRBD1 for D (5 bases). V was shortened by 8 bases and J by 1 base, with 11 bases between the two germline ends. The germline CDR1 and CDR2 sequences are SGHVS and FNYEAQ. The CDR3 contains 13 residues. The chain's CDR3 is CASRPTENTEAFF. The CDR3 region has the DNA TGTGCCAGCCGTCCGACAGAGAACACTGAAGCTTTCTTT.

The chain carries TRBV7-2 and TRBJ1-4; D uncertain. The CDR3 is 16 amino acids. Germline V CDR1 and CDR2: SGHTA, FQGNSA. Trimming removed 7 bases from V and 5 bases from J, with 20 bases in between. The chain's CDR3 is CASNPPSGKANEKLFF. The CDR3 nucleotides are TGTGCCAGCAACCCCCCGTCCGGAAAAGCCAATGAAAAACTGTTTTTT. Supplemented by reference TRBV7-2 and TRBJ1-4, the full variable domain reads GAGVSQSPSNKVTEKGKDVELRCDPISGHTALYWYRQSLGQGLEFLIYFQGNSAPDKSGLPSDRFSAERTGGSVSTLTIQRTQQEDSAVYLCASNPPSGKANEKLFFGSGTQLSVL.

V gene TRBV4-2 combines with J gene TRBJ2-7; D might be TRBD1 (7 bases). Germline loops: CDR1 LGHNA, CDR2 YNFKEQ. The CDR3 runs to 16 residues. V was shortened by 3 bases and J by 2 bases, with 17 bases between the two germline ends. The CDR3 nucleotides read TGTGCCAGCAGCCACTATAGCGGAGGGGGCCCCTACGAGCAGTACTTC. Translating it yields CASSHYSGGGPYEQYF.

This clone has just one count. The chain carries TRBV5-1 and TRBJ2-7; D remains unclear. V lost 2 bases and J lost 1, with 10 bases in between. This CDR3 is built from 14 residues. Germline CDR1 reads SGHRS; CDR2 reads YFSETQ. This CDR3 is CASSFETHSYEQYF. In DNA form, the CDR3 reads TGCGCCAGCAGCTTCGAGACACATTCCTACGAGCAGTACTTC.

V and J are TRBV5-1 and TRBJ2-7; D may be TRBD1 (7 bases). In germline, CDR1 is SGHRS, CDR2 YFSETQ. The length of the CDR3 is 16 residues. V was trimmed by 3 bases and J by 2 bases, leaving 18 bases between them. In DNA form, the CDR3 reads TGCGCCAGCAGCTGGGCTGAAGGCGGGACAGCCTACGAGCAGTACTTC. It encodes CASSWAEGGTAYEQYF.

The chain recombines TRBV29-1 with TRBJ1-1; 11 nucleotides match TRBD1. Germline CDR1 SQVTM, CDR2 ANQGSEA. This CDR3 is 16 amino acids long. Germline trimming cut 4 bases from V and 0 bases from J; bases unmatched to any gene: 7. CDR3 in amino acids: CSVANWTGGLNTEAFF. The CDR3 region has the DNA TGCAGCGTTGCCAATTGGACAGGGGGCTTGAACACTGAAGCTTTCTTT.

The chain links TRBV27 to TRBJ2-7; 9 positions match TRBD1. After removal of 2 bases from V and 4 bases from J, the junction contained 3 bases not matched to a gene. CDR3 length equals 14 residues. Germline values: CDR1 MNHEY, CDR2 SMNVEV (reference sequence). The CDR3 spells CASSLNRGQYEQYF. DNA for the CDR3: TGTGCCAGCAGTTTAAACAGGGGGCAATACGAGCAGTACTTC.

V gene TRBV27 combines with J gene TRBJ2-5; TRBD1 matches at 9 bases. V shed 5 bases and J 4 bases; nucleotides not matched to a gene: 5. The CDR3 extends over 14 amino acids. Germline values: CDR1 MNHEY, CDR2 SMNVEV (reference sequence). CDR3 nucleotides: TGTGCCAGCAGTCTGGGACAGGGTGGAGAGACCCAGTACTTC. This gives the protein CASSLGQGGETQYF.

This rearrangement joins TRBV5-1 to TRBJ2-7; 8 bases fit TRBD1. Germline V lookup: CDR1 SGHRS, CDR2 YFSETQ. J gave up 5 bases and V 4 bases, and 8 bases lay outside the gene matches. This CDR3 is built from 14 residues. The chain's CDR3 is CASSPRTGLNEQYF. In DNA, the CDR3 is TGCGCCAGCAGCCCACGGACAGGGTTGAACGAGCAGTACTTC.

The chain recombines TRBV6-5 with TRBJ1-1; weak D call: TRBD1 (6 bases). In germline, CDR1 is MNHEY, CDR2 SVGAGI. The CDR3 runs to 15 residues. With 4 bases removed from V and 4 bases from J, the gap between germline ends came to 16 bases. The CDR3 DNA sequence: TGTGCCAGCAGTTCGCTCCACAGGGTGGGCACTGAAGCTTTCTTT. Protein sequence: CASSSLHRVGTEAFF.

The chain carries TRBV1 and TRBJ2-5; the D call of TRBD1 is as the table states it, not checked on the DNA. The end of the DNA fits TRBJ2-7 better, so the J call may be wrong. TRBV1 represents a pseudogene. The CDR3 has 15 residues. The CDR3 DNA is TGCACCAGCAGCCAAGTTCCGGACAGGGGCTACGAGCAGTACTTC. Translated: CTSSQVPDRGYEQYF.

The V gene is TRBV29-1, the J gene TRBJ2-7; D is unclear. The CDR3 is 11 residues long. The germline V gene has CDR1 SQVTM and CDR2 ANQGSEA. Trimming cost V 4 bases and J 3 bases, with 7 bases left between them. CDR3 coding DNA: TGCAGCGTTGTTTACGGCTACGAGCAGTACTTC. Protein: CSVVYGYEQYF.

This chain joins TRBV29-1 and TRBJ1-5; the D is unclear. The germline gives CDR1 SQVTM, CDR2 ANQGSEA. The CDR3 is 12 residues long. V shed 4 bases and J shed 7 bases, with 11 bases lying between them. The CDR3 is CSVVSDDQPQHF. CDR3 sequence (DNA): TGCAGCGTTGTGTCCGATGACCAGCCCCAGCATTTT.

J is TRBJ2-1 and V is TRBV19, with D unclear. CDR3 length: 14 amino acids. CDR1 and CDR2 from the germline V gene are LNHDA and SQIVND (reference sequence). V lost 6 bases, J lost 0 bases, and 9 bases lay in between. The CDR3 DNA follows: TGTGCCAGTAGAGTAGAAAGCTCCTACAATGAGCAGTTCTTC. Its translation is CASRVESSYNEQFF.

V usage is TRBV14 and J usage is TRBJ2-7; D not resolved. The CDR3 is 15 amino acids. Germline CDR1 SGHDN, CDR2 FVKESK. The V end was cut by 0 bases, the J end by 0 bases, with 9 bases between. The CDR3 sequence: CASSQDADVSYEQYF. CDR3 nucleotide sequence: TGTGCCAGCAGCCAAGACGCGGACGTCTCCTACGAGCAGTACTTC.

The chain is built from TRBV2 and TRBJ2-7, with D unresolved. Germline lookup yields CDR1 SNHLY and CDR2 FYNNEI. CDR3 length: 14 residues. Trimming stripped 3 bases from V and 2 bases from J, with 11 bases between. Here the CDR3 DNA reads TGTGCCAGCAGTGATTTGGGAAGGACCTACGAGCAGTACTTC. It is translated as CASSDLGRTYEQYF.

This clone was seen just once. The V and J genes are TRBV10-3 and TRBJ1-4; maybe TRBD1 (5 bases). Germline V CDR1 and CDR2: ENHRY, SYGVKD. With 3 bases removed from V and 4 bases from J, the gap between germline ends came to 18 bases. This CDR3 is 17 amino acids long. CDR3 region: CAISDPSSGTLNEKLFF. The CDR3 DNA reads TGTGCCATCAGTGACCCATCGTCCGGGACCCTTAATGAAAAACTGTTTTTT.

The chain links TRBV6-5 to TRBJ2-7, with D maybe TRBD2 (5 bases). CDR1 is MNHEY, CDR2 SVGAGI, per germline. Trimming left V 4 bases short and J 7 bases short, with 11 bases between. The CDR3 covers 12 residues. CDR3 sequence reads: CASSSDPGEQYF. The CDR3 region has the DNA TGTGCCAGCAGTTCAGACCCGGGGGAGCAGTACTTC.

The chain couples TRBV19 to TRBJ2-7, with D uncertain. From germline, CDR1 is LNHDA and CDR2 SQIVND (reference sequence). This CDR3 spans 17 amino acids. The V and J ends lost 2 bases and 0 bases respectively, with 17 bases between them. The CDR3 reads CASSIILRPGSSYEQYF. The DNA for the CDR3 is TGTGCCAGTAGTATAATTCTTCGGCCCGGCAGCTCCTACGAGCAGTACTTC.

The genes are TRBV19 and TRBJ2-1; D is unresolved. Trimming took off 1 base at V and 4 bases at J, with 8 bases between the two ends. The CDR3 spans 14 residues. Germline loops: CDR1 LNHDA, CDR2 SQIVND (reference sequence). CDR3 bases: TGTGCCAGTAGTATAGCCCCAGGATACAATGAGCAGTTCTTC. It specifies CASSIAPGYNEQFF.

The chain has TRBV5-1 and TRBJ1-1; D unresolved. The length of the CDR3 is 13 residues. Per germline, CDR1 SGHRS and CDR2 YFSETQ. Trimming removed 5 bases at V and 0 bases at J, with 8 bases between. The CDR3 DNA is TGCGCCAGCAGAAGGACCCTGAACACTGAAGCTTTCTTT. Its translation: CASRRTLNTEAFF. Complete variable domain (other parts from reference TRBV5-1 and TRBJ1-1): KAGVTQTPRYLIKTRGQQVTLSCSPISGHRSVSWYQQTPGQGLQFLFEYFSETQRNKGNFPGRFSGRQFSNSRSEMNVSTLELGDSALYLCASRRTLNTEAFFGQGTRLTVV.

The V gene is TRBV29-1, the J gene TRBJ2-1, with D maybe TRBD2 (5 bases). Trimming left V 6 bases short and J 7 bases short, with 7 bases between. The CDR3 spans 10 residues. Germline V gene sequence: CDR1 SQVTM, CDR2 ANQGSEA. The CDR3 reads CSVADNEQFF. The CDR3 DNA follows: TGCAGCGTAGCGGATAATGAGCAGTTCTTC.

This chain connects TRBV21-1 to TRBJ1-5. TRBV21-1 is termed a pseudogene. There are 13 residues in the CDR3. CDR3 sequence: CASRAGDNQPQHF. CDR3 nucleotide sequence: TGTGCCAGCAGAGCGGGGGATAATCAGCCCCAGCATTTT.

The rearrangement uses TRBV4-3 and TRBJ2-7; TRBD2 matches at 8 bases. Losses at the gene ends were 0 bases for V and 3 bases for J; bases not matched to a gene: 4. The CDR3 has 15 residues. Germline V lookup: CDR1 LGHNA, CDR2 YSLEER. Here the CDR3 reads CASSQDVSGSYEQYF. The CDR3 region has the DNA TGCGCCAGCAGCCAAGATGTGAGCGGGAGCTACGAGCAGTACTTC.

V and J are TRBV9 and TRBJ2-1, with 10 bases identical to TRBD2. There are 15 residues in the CDR3. CDR1 SGDLS and CDR2 YYNGEE come from the germline V gene. Germline trimming cut 5 bases from V and 3 bases from J; bases unmatched to any gene: 5. CDR3 nucleotide sequence: TGTGCCAGCAGGAGGACTAGCGGCAACTACAATGAGCAGTTCTTC. This encodes CASRRTSGNYNEQFF. The full variable domain, rest sourced from reference TRBV9 and TRBJ2-1, is DSGVTQTPKHLITATGQRVTLRCSPRSGDLSVYWYQQSLDQGLQFLIQYYNGEERAKGNILERFSAQQFPDLHSELNLSSLELGDSALYFCASRRTSGNYNEQFFGPGTRLTVL.

V is TRBV4-1 and J is TRBJ2-5; possibly TRBD1 or TRBD2 for D (5 bases each). Germline V lookup: CDR1 MGHRA, CDR2 YSYEKL. V shed 0 bases and J shed 6 bases, with 17 bases lying between them. The CDR3 runs to 16 residues. CDR3 DNA sequence: TGCGCCAGCAGCCAAGATACCCTGGGGGATGTAAAGACCCAGTACTTC. Translating it yields CASSQDTLGDVKTQYF.